This is a list of T cell receptor beta chains from one sample in a study of blood T cell repertoires in COVID-19. Data came from immunoSEQ multiplex PCR; TCRdb stores just in-frame clones and leaves some out. The sample shows around 170,000 clones, about 84% of them seen only once. Sequencing input: PBMCs or T cells enriched from blood (not recorded which). These receptors all stem from a man aged 50 to 60 who had recovered from COVID-19. The CDR3 runs from the conserved cysteine through the conserved F or W. The D gene is left open where the match is weak. Expanded clones get a size class; other rows say once, few or many, or leave the size out.

clone size | J gene | D gene | V gene | CDR3 protein | CDR3 DNA
- | TRBJ2-4 | - | TRBV7-9 | CASSLWGSRKLNIQYF | TGTGCCAGCAGCTTATGGGGCAGTCGAAAATTAAACATTCAGTACTTC
- | TRBJ2-7 | - | TRBV7-9 | CASSLIRDYEQYF | TGTGCCAGCAGCTTAATCCGAGACTACGAGCAGTACTTC
- | TRBJ2-1 | - | TRBV6-4 | CASSVTALQEQFF | TGTGCCAGCAGCGTCACGGCACTACAAGAGCAGTTCTTC
few | TRBJ1-1 | - | TRBV5-1 | CASSLEQLNTEAFF | TGCGCCAGCAGCTTGGAACAGTTGAACACTGAAGCTTTCTTT
- | TRBJ2-1 | - | TRBV28 | CASSLPTGKTFNEQFF | TGTGCCAGCAGTCTACCGACAGGTAAAACTTTCAATGAGCAGTTCTTC
- | TRBJ1-1 | - | TRBV6-6 | CASDQTGDTEAFF | TGTGCCAGCGACCAAACAGGAGACACTGAAGCTTTCTTT
- | TRBJ1-2 | - | TRBV6-5 | CASSYAAPYGYTF | TGTGCCAGCAGTTATGCGGCACCCTATGGCTACACCTTC
- | TRBJ1-4 | TRBD1 | TRBV29-1 | CSVEGDRVGEKLFF | TGCAGCGTTGAAGGGGACAGGGTAGGGGAAAAACTGTTTTTT
once | TRBJ1-1 | - | TRBV30 | CAWRLKGGTEAFF | TGTGCCTGGAGGCTAAAGGGGGGGACTGAAGCTTTCTTT
- | TRBJ2-1 | - | TRBV6-5 | CASSRSGTSYNEQFF | TGTGCCAGCAGTCGCTCCGGGACTTCCTACAATGAGCAGTTCTTC
- | TRBJ1-4 | - | TRBV3-1/TRBV3-2 | CASSHRQWGEKLFF | TGTGCCAGCAGCCACCGACAGTGGGGTGAAAAACTGTTTTTT
- | TRBJ1-6 | TRBD1 | TRBV28 | CATQHRQGYNSPLHF | TGTGCCACCCAGCATCGACAGGGGTATAATTCACCCCTCCACTTT
- | TRBJ1-5 | TRBD1 | TRBV15 | CATSSDREYSVNQPQHF | TGTGCCACCAGCAGTGACAGGGAGTACAGCGTCAATCAGCCCCAGCATTTT
- | TRBJ1-5 | - | TRBV28 | CASSSPWGPYQPQHF | TGTGCCAGCAGTTCCCCCTGGGGGCCCTATCAGCCCCAGCATTTT
- | TRBJ1-6 | - | TRBV11-3 | CASSPYAGSPLHF | TGTGCCAGCAGCCCCTACGCAGGATCACCCCTCCACTTT
few | TRBJ2-1 | - | TRBV5-4 | CASIRGNEQFF | TGTGCCAGCATTAGGGGGAATGAGCAGTTCTTC
- | TRBJ1-6 | - | TRBV2 | CASIGRGGNSPLHF | TGTGCCAGCATCGGGAGGGGAGGCAATTCACCCCTCCACTTT